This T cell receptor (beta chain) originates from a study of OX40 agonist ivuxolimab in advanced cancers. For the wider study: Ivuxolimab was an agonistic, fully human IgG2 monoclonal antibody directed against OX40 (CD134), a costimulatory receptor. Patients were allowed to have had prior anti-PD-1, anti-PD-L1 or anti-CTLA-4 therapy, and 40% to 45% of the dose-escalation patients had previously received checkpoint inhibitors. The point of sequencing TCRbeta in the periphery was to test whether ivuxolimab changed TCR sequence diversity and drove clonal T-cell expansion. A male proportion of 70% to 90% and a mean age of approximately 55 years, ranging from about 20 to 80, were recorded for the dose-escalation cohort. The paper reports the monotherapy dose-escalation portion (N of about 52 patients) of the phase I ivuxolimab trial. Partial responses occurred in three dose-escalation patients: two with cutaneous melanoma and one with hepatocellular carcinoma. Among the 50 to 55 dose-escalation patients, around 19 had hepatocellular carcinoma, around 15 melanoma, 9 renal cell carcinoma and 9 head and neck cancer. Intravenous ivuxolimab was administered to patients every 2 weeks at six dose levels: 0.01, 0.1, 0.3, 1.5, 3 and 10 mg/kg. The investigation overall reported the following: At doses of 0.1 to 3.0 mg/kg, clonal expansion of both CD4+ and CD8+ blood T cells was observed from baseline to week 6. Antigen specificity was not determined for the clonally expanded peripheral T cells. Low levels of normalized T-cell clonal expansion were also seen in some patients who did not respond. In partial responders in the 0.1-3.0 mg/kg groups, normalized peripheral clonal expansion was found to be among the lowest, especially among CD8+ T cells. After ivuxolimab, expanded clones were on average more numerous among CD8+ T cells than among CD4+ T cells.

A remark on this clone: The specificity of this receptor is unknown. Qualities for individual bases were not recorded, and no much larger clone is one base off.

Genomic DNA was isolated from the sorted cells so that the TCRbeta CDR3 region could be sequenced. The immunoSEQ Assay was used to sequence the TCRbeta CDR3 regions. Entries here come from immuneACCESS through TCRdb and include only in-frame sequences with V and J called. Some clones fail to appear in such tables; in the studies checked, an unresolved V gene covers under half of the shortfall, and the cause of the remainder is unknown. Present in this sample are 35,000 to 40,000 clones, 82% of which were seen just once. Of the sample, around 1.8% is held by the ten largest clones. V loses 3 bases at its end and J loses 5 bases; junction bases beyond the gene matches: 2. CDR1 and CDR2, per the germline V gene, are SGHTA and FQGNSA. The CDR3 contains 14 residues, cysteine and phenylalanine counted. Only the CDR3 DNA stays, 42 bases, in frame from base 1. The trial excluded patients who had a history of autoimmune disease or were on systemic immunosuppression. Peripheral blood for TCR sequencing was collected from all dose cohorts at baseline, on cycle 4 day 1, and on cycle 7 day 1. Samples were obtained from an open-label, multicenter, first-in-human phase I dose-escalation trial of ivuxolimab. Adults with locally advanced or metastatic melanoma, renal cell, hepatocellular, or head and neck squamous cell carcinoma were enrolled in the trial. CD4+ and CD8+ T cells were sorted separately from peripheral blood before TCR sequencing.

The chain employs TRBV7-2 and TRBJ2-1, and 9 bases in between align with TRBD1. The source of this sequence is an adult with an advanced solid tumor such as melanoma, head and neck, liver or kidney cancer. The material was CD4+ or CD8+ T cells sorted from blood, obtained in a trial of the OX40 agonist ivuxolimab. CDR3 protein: CASSLRTGDNEQFF. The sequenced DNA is TGTGCCAGCAGCTTGAGGACAGGGGACAATGAGCAGTTCTTC.